This T cell receptor (beta chain) is drawn from a study of cytomegalovirus exposure and HLA in healthy donors. Amplification used 60 Vbeta primers and 13 Jbeta primers. Measured with immunoSEQ multiplex PCR; TCRdb has only the in-frame clones, and not every one. The sample includes roughly 63,000 clones, around 68% of them seen just once. The sequencing input was PBMCs. The TCR sequence derives from a man aged 50 or older in good health and CMV-seropositive.

DNA for the CDR3: TGTGCCAGCACTGAAGTCCGGGAAGACTCTGGAAACACCATATATTTT. This sequence encodes CASTEVREDSGNTIYF. The chain combines TRBV7-9 with TRBJ1-3; unclear D gene. This CDR3 is built from 16 residues. Trimming shortened V by 7 bases and J by 0 bases, and 16 bases separated the two germline ends. Germline V CDR1 and CDR2: SEHNR, FQNEAQ (reference sequence).